This entry lists 23 T cell receptor beta chains sequenced from one sample in a study of technical replicates of blood from a handful of donors. Generated by immunoSEQ multiplex PCR, the TCRdb table keeps only in-frame clones and is missing some. The repertoire holds tens of thousands of clones, with approximately 97% as singletons. Sequencing was performed on T cells isolated from PBMCs. Receptors were obtained from a human donor in good health.

J is TRBJ2-7 and V is TRBV5-6; 9 bases match TRBD1. The CDR3 covers 15 residues. The junction had 11 bases not matched to a gene; V was cut back by 4 bases and J by 6 bases. From germline, CDR1 is SGHDT and CDR2 YYEEEE. The CDR3 reads CASSPSPGQGGEQYF. In DNA form, the CDR3 reads TGTGCCAGCAGCCCATCACCGGGACAGGGTGGCGAGCAGTACTTC. Full variable domain (rest looked up from reference TRBV5-6 and TRBJ2-7): DAGVTQSPTHLIKTRGQQVTLRCSPKSGHDTVSWYQQALGQGPQFIFQYYEEEERQRGNFPDRFSGHQFPNYSSELNVNALLLGDSALYLCASSPSPGQGGEQYFGPGTRLTVT.

The CDR3 reads CASSKGTGLSTDTQYF. The CDR3 nucleotides are TGTGCCAGCAGTAAAGGGACAGGACTTAGCACAGATACGCAGTATTTT. V usage is TRBV27 and J usage is TRBJ2-3; 8 nucleotides align to TRBD1. CDR1 and CDR2 from the germline V gene are MNHEY and SMNVEV (reference sequence). J was trimmed by 0 bases and V by 5 bases; bases with no gene match: 7. The length of the CDR3 is 16 residues.

The gene calls are TRBV7-7 and TRBJ2-7, with unresolved D. Trimming pared 5 bases from V and 11 bases from J, leaving 13 bases between. The CDR3 totals 11 residues. Germline lookup yields CDR1 SSHAT and CDR2 FNYEAQ (reference sequence). CDR3 in amino acids: CASSRKTLEYF. DNA of the CDR3: TGTGCCAGCAGCCGCAAGACTTTGGAGTACTTC.

CDR3 residues: CASSGYTGGYEQYF. The CDR3 DNA sequence: TGTGCCAGCAGTGGGTACACAGGGGGCTACGAGCAGTACTTC. The rearrangement links TRBV6-1 to TRBJ2-7, with TRBD1 identical over 8 bases. Germline-derived CDR1 and CDR2 are MNHNS and SASEGT. With 4 bases clipped from V and 3 bases from J, the junction kept 5 bases outside the gene matches. CDR3 length equals 14 residues.

The chain carries TRBV7-3 and TRBJ2-7; 9 nucleotides match TRBD1. The CDR3 loop spans 14 amino acids. CDR1 and CDR2 (germline): SGHTA, FQGTGA. The trim removed 5 bases at V and 2 bases at J, leaving 4 bases unmatched. As DNA, the CDR3 is TGTGCCAGCAGCCGGGACAGGGACACCTACGAGCAGTACTTC. It encodes CASSRDRDTYEQYF. The complete variable domain, with remaining parts taken from reference TRBV7-3 and TRBJ2-7, reads GAGVSQTPSNKVTEKGKYVELRCDPISGHTALYWYRQSLGQGPEFLIYFQGTGAADDSGLPNDRFFAVRPEGSVSTLKIQRTERGDSAVYLCASSRDRDTYEQYFGPGTRLTVT.

The rearrangement links TRBV6-1 to TRBJ2-7; 13 nucleotides agree with TRBD2. V lost 7 bases and J lost 4; bases outside the gene matches: 4. Germline V lookup: CDR1 MNHNS, CDR2 SASEGT. This CDR3 is built from 14 residues. The CDR3 is CASTGTSGAYEQYF. CDR3 DNA sequence: TGTGCCAGCACCGGGACTAGCGGGGCATACGAGCAGTACTTC.

This rearrangement joins TRBV28 to TRBJ1-1, with a possible D match to TRBD1 (6 bases). The germline V and J ends were trimmed by 7 bases and 1 base, with 10 bases remaining between them. Germline CDR1 is MDHEN and CDR2 is SYDVKM. This CDR3 has 13 amino acids. The CDR3 region is CASTGAPNTEAFF. In DNA form, the CDR3 reads TGTGCCAGCACAGGGGCCCCGAACACTGAAGCTTTCTTT.

The V and J genes are TRBV4-1 and TRBJ2-7; a possible D gene is TRBD2 (6 bases). The CDR3 loop spans 16 amino acids. V was shortened by 1 base and J by 2 bases, with 15 bases between the two germline ends. Germline V gene data show CDR1 as MGHRA and CDR2 as YSYEKL. The CDR3 DNA sequence: TGCGCCAGCAGCCAAGGTACCGGGACTCCAGCCTACGAGCAGTACTTC. Protein product: CASSQGTGTPAYEQYF.

This clone has a single count. The chain carries TRBV6-5 and TRBJ1-1; the D is unclear. Per the germline V gene, CDR1 is MNHEY and CDR2 is SVGAGI. The CDR3 spans 11 residues. V lost 6 bases and J 3 bases, leaving 5 bases between the germline ends. The DNA for the CDR3 is TGTGCCAGCAGCGGTCACACTGAAGCTTTCTTT. It encodes CASSGHTEAFF.

The chain couples TRBV13 to TRBJ2-3; 7 bases match TRBD1. The CDR3 extends over 16 amino acids. The germline V gene has CDR1 PRHDT and CDR2 FYEKMQ (reference sequence). With V trimmed by 4 bases and J by 4 bases, 11 bases remained unmatched. CDR3 residues: CASSSRQGASSDTQYF. The CDR3 DNA is TGTGCCAGCAGCTCCAGACAGGGAGCAAGCTCAGATACGCAGTATTTT.

The chain joins TRBV30 to TRBJ1-4; the match to TRBD1 covers 8 bases. Germline CDR1 and CDR2: GTSNPN and SVGIG (reference sequence). This CDR3 comprises 14 residues. After removal of 3 bases from V and 4 bases from J, the junction contained 4 bases not matched to a gene. Written as DNA, the CDR3 is TGTGCCTGGAGCCAGACAGGGGTTAATGAAAAACTGTTTTTT. It specifies CAWSQTGVNEKLFF.

This chain links TRBV15 with TRBJ2-5, with D maybe TRBD2 (6 bases). The CDR3 loop spans 15 amino acids. Germline CDR1 reads LNHNV; CDR2 reads YYDKDF (reference sequence). Trimming stripped 3 bases from V and 5 bases from J, with 16 bases between. The CDR3 DNA reads as TGTGCCACCAGCAGGCTGGGACTGGGTGTGGAGACCCAGTACTTC. Protein product: CATSRLGLGVETQYF. Full variable domain (outside the CDR3, taken from reference TRBV15 and TRBJ2-5): DAMVIQNPRYQVTQFGKPVTLSCSQTLNHNVMYWYQQKSSQAPKLLFHYYDKDFNNEADTPDNFQSRRPNTSFCFLDIRSPGLGDTAMYLCATSRLGLGVETQYFGPGTRLLVL.

This sequence joins TRBV5-5 and TRBJ1-6; D unresolved. Germline V CDR1 and CDR2: SGHKS, YYEKEE (reference sequence). Trimming took off 0 bases at V and 9 bases at J, with 7 bases between the two ends. The CDR3 totals 13 residues. The CDR3, as DNA: TGTGCCAGCAGCTTGGTATCTTTTTCACCCCTCCACTTT. Protein sequence: CASSLVSFSPLHF.

V is TRBV19 and J is TRBJ2-7, with a possible D match to TRBD1 (6 bases). CDR1 is LNHDA, CDR2 SQIVND, per germline (reference sequence). The CDR3 runs 13 residues. V lost 1 base, J lost 4 bases, and 8 bases lay in between. CDR3 in DNA: TGTGCCAGTAGTATAGCAGGACAGTACGAGCAGTACTTC. Translated, it gives CASSIAGQYEQYF.

V gene TRBV7-9 combines with J gene TRBJ2-1; 8 bases are a match to TRBD2. V lost 5 bases and J lost 1; bases outside the gene matches: 10. CDR3 length: 17 amino acids. Germline CDR1 is SEHNR and CDR2 is FQNEAQ (reference sequence). This chain's CDR3 is CASSHSSGLASYNEQFF. In DNA, the CDR3 is TGTGCCAGCAGCCACAGCTCCGGACTAGCTTCCTACAATGAGCAGTTCTTC.

Only one count was recorded for this clone. The CDR3 is CASSSPKGNSPLHF. DNA of the CDR3: TGTGCCAGCAGCTCTCCAAAGGGGAATTCACCCCTCCACTTT. This chain joins TRBV11-2 and TRBJ1-6, with D possibly being TRBD1 (5 bases). V lost 4 bases, J lost 7 bases, and 11 bases lay in between. The CDR3 has 14 amino acids. Germline CDR1 reads SGHAT; CDR2 reads FQNNGV.

This clone is a singleton in its sample. V is TRBV5-6 and J is TRBJ2-3, with TRBD2 identical over 12 bases. Germline V gene sequence: CDR1 SGHDT, CDR2 YYEEEE. The CDR3 runs 16 residues. Trimming cost V 4 bases and J 3 bases; bases outside gene matches: 6. The CDR3 spells CASSILAGGGTDTQYF. In DNA form, the CDR3 reads TGTGCCAGCAGCATTCTAGCGGGGGGGGGAACAGATACGCAGTATTTT.

The genes are TRBV7-9 and TRBJ1-2; TRBD1 is a possible D gene (5 bases). The germline V gene encodes CDR1 SEHNR and CDR2 FQNEAQ (reference sequence). Trimming took 3 bases from V and 3 from J, leaving 8 bases between them. CDR3 length equals 13 residues. CDR3 loop: CASSFGGDYGYTF. Here the CDR3 DNA reads TGTGCCAGCAGCTTTGGGGGGGACTATGGCTACACCTTC.

The gene calls are TRBV19 and TRBJ2-1, with TRBD2 as a possible D gene (5 bases). The germline V gene encodes CDR1 LNHDA and CDR2 SQIVND (reference sequence). The CDR3 is made up of 13 amino acids. This CDR3 reads CASGGSSYNEQFF. The CDR3 DNA follows: TGTGCGAGTGGTGGGAGCTCCTACAATGAGCAGTTCTTC.

The rearrangement joins TRBV7-6 to TRBJ2-2; TRBD1 aligns across 8 bases. Germline V gene lookup returns CDR1 SGHVS and CDR2 FNYEAQ. This CDR3 region has 15 residues. J was trimmed by 6 bases and V by 5 bases; bases with no gene match: 8. The CDR3 DNA reads as TGTGCCAGCAGCGTAGGACAGGGTTGGTCCGGGGAGCTGTTTTTT. Amino acids: CASSVGQGWSGELFF.

The rearrangement links TRBV5-1 to TRBJ2-2; 11 positions agree with TRBD2. V shed 4 bases and J 1 base; nucleotides not matched to a gene: 12. Per germline, CDR1 SGHRS and CDR2 YFSETQ. The length of the CDR3 is 19 residues. CDR3 sequence: CASSLGKGLADLNTGELFF. CDR3 bases: TGCGCCAGCAGCCTGGGAAAGGGACTAGCGGACTTGAACACCGGGGAGCTGTTTTTT.

Regarding this clone: Other DNA sequences from this sample encode an identical CDR3 as well. The chain is built from TRBV5-1 and TRBJ2-7, with D uncertain. This CDR3 is 13 amino acids long. V was clipped by 4 bases and J by 2 bases, with 10 bases between them. Germline-derived CDR1 and CDR2 are SGHRS and YFSETQ. CDR3 amino acids: CASSLDSAYEQYF. The CDR3, as DNA: TGCGCCAGCAGCCTAGACTCCGCCTACGAGCAGTACTTC.

The V call is TRBV11-3, the J call TRBJ1-1; D possibly corresponds to TRBD1 (5 bases). The CDR3 has 17 residues. Germline V CDR1 and CDR2: SGHNT, YENEEA. V lost 0 bases to trimming and J lost 6 bases, with 20 bases between them. The CDR3 DNA is TGTGCCAGCAGCTTAGATGGGGCGTGGGTTTACAAAGCTGAAGCTTTCTTT. Protein product: CASSLDGAWVYKAEAFF.